The 13 T cell receptor beta chains below come from one sample, sequenced in a study of HIV-infected patients and healthy controls. TCRdb redid the calling of the 5' RACE reads with MiXCR, one entry per CDR3 protein. This table has 60,000 to 75,000 distinct CDR3 sequences, roughly 16% appearing once. The specimen was CD4+ T cells from blood. These receptors came from a human donor in good health.

This chain joins TRBV6-2 or TRBV6-3 and TRBJ2-1, with TRBD2 identical over 8 bases. Germline V gene lookup returns CDR1 MNHEY and CDR2 SVGEGT. After removal of 2 bases from V and 6 bases from J, the junction contained 6 bases not matched to a gene. This CDR3 has 15 residues. The CDR3 loop reads CASSYVFGGANEQFF. CDR3 DNA sequence: TGTGCCAGCAGTTACGTGTTCGGGGGGGCCAATGAGCAGTTCTTC.

This clonotype appeared many times. The chain has TRBV28 and TRBJ1-5; 8 bases align to TRBD1. From germline, CDR1 is MDHEN and CDR2 SYDVKM. The CDR3 extends over 13 amino acids. The ends lost 2 bases at V and 13 bases at J; junction bases unmatched: 7. The CDR3 DNA is TGTGCCAGCAGTTTACCAGAACGACAGGGGCAGCATTTT. Protein: CASSLPERQGQHF.

This clonotype was observed a few times. The rearrangement links TRBV6-6 to TRBJ2-3; D possibly corresponds to TRBD2 (5 bases). The V and J ends lost 6 bases and 7 bases respectively, with 14 bases between them. CDR3 length equals 13 residues. Per the germline V gene, CDR1 is MNHNY and CDR2 is SVGAGI (reference sequence). The CDR3, as DNA: TGTGCCAGCAGGGGAGACACGGTGAATACGCAGTATTTT. Amino acids: CASRGDTVNTQYF.

This clonotype was seen ten or more times. The chain combines TRBV12-3 or TRBV12-4 with TRBJ2-1; possible D gene TRBD2, 5 bases. Between the trimmed V and J ends, which lost 7 bases and 0 bases, there was a span of 10 bases. The CDR3 length is 14 residues. CDR3 DNA sequence: TGTGCCAGCACCGAGCGGATCTCCTACAATGAGCAGTTCTTC. It translates to CASTERISYNEQFF.

This clonotype was counted between two and nine times. This chain connects TRBV20-1 to TRBJ2-1; D remains ambiguous. Germline-derived CDR1 and CDR2 are DFQATT and SNEGSKA (reference sequence). This CDR3 has 14 amino acids. V gave up 6 bases and J gave up 7 bases, with 19 bases separating them. CDR3 region: CSAVPGPTTNEQFF. The CDR3 DNA reads as TGCAGTGCCGTCCCGGGCCCAACGACGAATGAGCAGTTCTTC.

J is TRBJ2-7 and V is TRBV25-1; 14 nucleotides line up with TRBD2. The CDR3 totals 16 residues. The J segment lost 3 bases and the V segment lost 4 bases, leaving 5 bases of the junction unmatched. The germline V gene encodes CDR1 MGHDK and CDR2 SYGVNS. This CDR3 reads CASSGGTSGSVYEQYF. The CDR3 DNA follows: TGTGCCAGCAGTGGAGGGACTAGCGGGAGCGTCTACGAGCAGTACTTC.

V is TRBV2 and J is TRBJ2-5; 9 bases line up with TRBD2. CDR3 length equals 14 residues. Losses at the gene ends were 6 bases for V and 7 bases for J; bases not matched to a gene: 9. The V gene's germline CDR1 is SNHLY and CDR2 FYNNEI. DNA of the CDR3: TGTGCCAGCAGGGCCGGGACTAGCTCTGGGACCCAGTACTTC. Translated, it gives CASRAGTSSGTQYF.

The chain couples TRBV6-5 to TRBJ2-7; D is perhaps TRBD2 (5 bases). Germline-derived CDR1 and CDR2 are MNHEY and SVGAGI. The CDR3 has 17 residues. Trimming shortened V by 2 bases and J by 1 base, and 18 bases separated the two germline ends. CDR3 sequence reads: CASSYRRAPGRSYEQYF. In DNA, the CDR3 is TGTGCCAGCAGTTACAGAAGGGCCCCGGGGAGATCCTACGAGCAGTACTTC.

V and J are TRBV20-1 and TRBJ1-6; D may be TRBD1 (5 bases). The CDR3 consists of 13 residues. Trimming removed 3 bases from V and 8 bases from J, with 11 bases in between. The germline V gene encodes CDR1 DFQATT and CDR2 SNEGSKA (reference sequence). The CDR3 nucleotides are TGCAGTGCTAGGTTAGGGGCGGATTCACCCCTCCACTTT. Its translation: CSARLGADSPLHF.

This clonotype was counted at least ten times. This chain joins TRBV2 and TRBJ2-3, with 14 nucleotides matching TRBD2. Germline CDR1 and CDR2: SNHLY and FYNNEI. The CDR3 is 18 amino acids. V lost 6 bases to trimming and J lost 11 bases; unmatched junction nucleotides: 19. The CDR3 loop reads CASRDRGLAGGGVSKQYF. The DNA of the CDR3 is TGTGCCAGCAGGGACCGAGGACTAGCGGGGGGCGGTGTGAGTAAGCAGTATTTT.

Relative to its sample, this clonotype is medium-sized (0.01 to 0.1%). The gene calls are TRBV25-1 and TRBJ2-2, with D unresolved. V shed 5 bases and J shed 6 bases, with 10 bases lying between them. CDR1 MGHDK and CDR2 SYGVNS come from the germline V gene. The CDR3 has 13 amino acids. This chain's CDR3 is CASSPVRAGELFF. As DNA, the CDR3 is TGTGCCAGCAGTCCGGTTCGGGCCGGGGAGCTGTTTTTT.

This clonotype has ten or more counts. The chain has TRBV29-1 and TRBJ1-1; 9 nucleotides align to TRBD1. V gave up 5 bases and J gave up 1 base; unmatched junction bases: 2. Germline CDR1 SQVTM, CDR2 ANQGSEA. The CDR3 length is 13 residues. The CDR3 reads CSVWGQGNTEAFF. The CDR3, as DNA: TGCAGCGTTTGGGGACAGGGGAACACTGAAGCTTTCTTT.

This clonotype was picked up many times. The gene calls are TRBV28 and TRBJ1-5; D is uncertain. The CDR3 extends over 14 amino acids. Germline V gene lookup returns CDR1 MDHEN and CDR2 SYDVKM. V was cut by 6 bases and J by 3 bases, with 12 bases left in between. The CDR3 DNA sequence: TGTGCCAGCAGAGTCCGAAACATCAATCAGCCCCAGCATTTT. Translation gives CASRVRNINQPQHF.